This T cell receptor beta chain was found in a study of lymphopenia after photon versus proton radiotherapy. Per the germline V gene, CDR1 is SGHRS and CDR2 is YFSETQ. J lost 3 bases, V lost 0 bases, and 11 bases had no gene match. This CDR3 has 18 amino acids. Study results and limitations: Authors raise, but do not show, better survival with proton therapy. Proton therapy kept repertoires fairly stable, unlike photons, which gained effector/memory cells. After lymphocyte nadir, photon-treated repertoires showed oligoclonal expansion, especially CD8+ Temra.

Comment on this clone: Its antigen is currently unknown.

Libraries were prepared by immunoSEQ multiplex PCR; TCRdb keeps only in-frame clonotypes and omits some of them. Of about 49,000 clones listed, more than 70% were seen once; the top ten hold roughly 29%. The chain couples TRBV5-1 to TRBJ2-7; TRBD1 agrees at 11 bases. This sequence originates from a man aged 45 to 65 with gastric cancer. The specimen was peripheral blood, collected from a patient treated with photon-based radiotherapy. CDR3 DNA sequence: TGCGCCAGCAGCTTGGAATTAACCGGGACAGGGGGTCTCTACGAGCAGTACTTC. Its protein is CASSLELTGTGGLYEQYF. The variable domain in full, completed from reference TRBV5-1 and TRBJ2-7, reads KAGVTQTPRYLIKTRGQQVTLSCSPISGHRSVSWYQQTPGQGLQFLFEYFSETQRNKGNFPGRFSGRQFSNSRSEMNVSTLELGDSALYLCASSLELTGTGGLYEQYFGPGTRLTVT.